Listed here are 11 T cell receptor beta chains from one sample, sequenced in a study of shared clonotypes between healthy human individuals. Using immunoSEQ multiplex PCR, the repertoire was profiled, and TCRdb retains in-frame clones only, with some absent. The sample records about 1.1 million clones, more than 75% being singletons. Sequencing was performed on memory CD4+ T cells from PBMCs. Subset specified: CD45RA-negative fraction. Source of these receptors: a man between 18 and 35 years old in good health. Some clones in this sample may be carry-over from other donors' samples.

Note on this clone: Other DNA variants within this sample encode the same CDR3. The V call is TRBV11-2, the J call TRBJ2-2; D possibly corresponds to TRBD1 (6 bases). The germline CDR1 and CDR2 sequences are SGHAT and FQNNGV. The V gene lost 3 bases and the J gene lost 1 base, with 6 bases spanning the gap. This CDR3 is 14 amino acids long. CDR3 in DNA: TGTGCCAGCAGCTTGGACAGGAACACCGGGGAGCTGTTTTTT. It codes for CASSLDRNTGELFF.

The chain recombines TRBV7-2 with TRBJ2-4, with D possibly being TRBD2 (6 bases). CDR3 length: 16 amino acids. Germline CDR1 and CDR2: SGHTA and FQGNSA. V lost 3 bases and J lost 7, with 19 bases in between. CDR3 amino acids: CASSFFVGGTRNIQYF. The CDR3, as DNA: TGTGCCAGCAGCTTTTTTGTGGGAGGCACCCGGAACATTCAGTACTTC. Together with reference TRBV7-2 and TRBJ2-4, the CDR3 gives the full variable domain: GAGVSQSPSNKVTEKGKDVELRCDPISGHTALYWYRQSLGQGLEFLIYFQGNSAPDKSGLPSDRFSAERTGGSVSTLTIQRTQQEDSAVYLCASSFFVGGTRNIQYFGAGTRLSVL.

This clone was counted at least ten times. The chain links TRBV28 to TRBJ1-5, with 7 bases aligning to TRBD1. Germline CDR1 MDHEN, CDR2 SYDVKM. The V segment lost 0 bases and the J segment 7 bases; nucleotides outside the gene matches: 3. The CDR3 runs to 14 residues. Here the CDR3 DNA reads TGTGCCAGCAGTTTATGGACAGGGAGACAGCCCCAGCATTTT. It encodes CASSLWTGRQPQHF.

The chain carries TRBV28 and TRBJ1-4; no firm D call. Germline V lookup: CDR1 MDHEN, CDR2 SYDVKM. The CDR3 covers 14 residues. V lost 4 bases and J lost 13, with 19 bases in between. The CDR3 loop is CASSSTPLRGVLFF. CDR3 DNA: TGTGCCAGCAGTTCAACCCCCCTCCGGGGTGTACTGTTTTTT.

The CDR3 bases are TGCAGCGTTGAAGGGCGGCAAGAGACCCAGTACTTC. Translation gives CSVEGRQETQYF. The chain carries TRBV29-1 and TRBJ2-5; unclear D gene. Germline V gene data show CDR1 as SQVTM and CDR2 as ANQGSEA. The V end lost 1 base, the J end lost 2 bases, and 5 bases lay between the germline ends. This CDR3 region has 12 residues. Full variable domain (missing parts from reference TRBV29-1 and TRBJ2-5): SAVISQKPSRDICQRGTSLTIQCQVDSQVTMMFWYRQQPGQSLTLIATANQGSEATYESGFVIDKFPISRPNLTFSTLTVSNMSPEDSSIYLCSVEGRQETQYFGPGTRLLVL.

This chain connects TRBV6-1 to TRBJ1-5; TRBD1 is a possible D gene (5 bases). The germline V gene has CDR1 MNHNS and CDR2 SASEGT. The CDR3 spans 15 residues. V was shortened by 9 bases and J by 6 bases, with 21 bases between the two germline ends. Written as DNA, the CDR3 is TGTGCCAGTACCGTCGGGGCCAGTATAGTTCAGCCCCAGCATTTT. Encoded protein: CASTVGASIVQPQHF.

This clone has only one observation. Other DNA sequences within the sample encode an identical CDR3. The genes are TRBV6-4 and TRBJ2-3; 10 bases are shared with TRBD1. This CDR3 region has 14 residues. V lost 2 bases, J lost 4 bases, and 0 bases stayed unmatched. Germline assignment: CDR1 MRHNA and CDR2 SNTAGT. The CDR3 spells CASSDGQGADTQYF. The CDR3 coding sequence is TGTGCCAGCAGTGACGGACAGGGGGCAGATACGCAGTATTTT.

This clone was counted a single time. The CDR3 DNA reads as TGTGCCAGCAGCCACCGGGGGAAGGGGCCCAACTATGGCTACACCTTC. Encoded protein: CASSHRGKGPNYGYTF. The chain recombines TRBV5-4 with TRBJ1-2, with D possibly matching TRBD1 (5 bases). Germline V gene sequence: CDR1 SGHNT, CDR2 YYREEE (reference sequence). The CDR3 length is 16 residues. V lost 4 bases to trimming and J lost 2 bases, with 18 bases between them.

This clone turned up a few times. The V and J genes are TRBV11-2 and TRBJ1-4, with D possibly TRBD1 on 6 matching bases. This CDR3 spans 17 amino acids. Trimming pared 3 bases from V and 10 bases from J, leaving 24 bases between. CDR1 and CDR2 from the germline V gene are SGHAT and FQNNGV. CDR3 in DNA: TGTGCCAGCAGCTTGGGAAACCCAACGGGGGCGCGAGGAAAACTGTTTTTT. Translation: CASSLGNPTGARGKLFF.

The rearrangement uses TRBV7-9 and TRBJ2-1, with TRBD2 matching over 14 bases. Germline loops: CDR1 SEHNR, CDR2 FQNEAQ (reference sequence). The CDR3 is made up of 18 amino acids. Trimming took 1 base from V and 0 from J; bases not matched to a gene: 2. The CDR3 bases are TGTGCCAGCAGCTTAGGGGGGACTAGCGGGAGCTCCTACAATGAGCAGTTCTTC. As protein: CASSLGGTSGSSYNEQFF.

The chain is built from TRBV29-1 and TRBJ1-1; the D gene is possibly TRBD1 (6 bases). V shed 3 bases and J shed 3 bases, with 14 bases lying between them. CDR3 size: 14 residues. Germline V gene data show CDR1 as SQVTM and CDR2 as ANQGSEA. DNA of the CDR3: TGCAGCGTTGAGGGACACCTAAGGGACACTGAAGCTTTCTTT. It yields the protein CSVEGHLRDTEAFF. The full variable domain, in which reference TRBV29-1 and TRBJ1-1 provide the parts outside the CDR3, is SAVISQKPSRDICQRGTSLTIQCQVDSQVTMMFWYRQQPGQSLTLIATANQGSEATYESGFVIDKFPISRPNLTFSTLTVSNMSPEDSSIYLCSVEGHLRDTEAFFGQGTRLTVV.